One and the same sample provided the 8 T cell receptor beta chains below, sequenced in a study of shared clonotypes between healthy human individuals. Sequencing used immunoSEQ multiplex PCR; TCRdb keeps in-frame clones, though not all of them. The data show 2.3 million or so clones, with more than 85% seen just once and about 0.39% held by the top ten. The sequenced material came from naive CD4+ T cells from PBMCs. Subset in this sample: CD45RA+ positively selected. Source of these receptors: a young man in good health. Some clones in this sample may be carry-over from other donors' samples.

This clone has a single count. The chain employs TRBV23-1 and TRBJ1-5, with D possibly TRBD1 on 5 matching bases. TRBV23-1 is flagged as an ORF with uncertain function. V was clipped by 4 bases and J by 1 base, with 8 bases between them. The CDR3 consists of 14 residues. Here the CDR3 reads CASSPGFSNQPQHF. As DNA, the CDR3 is TGCGCCAGCAGTCCAGGGTTCAGCAATCAGCCCCAGCATTTT.

CDR3 in DNA: TGCGCCAGCAGCTTTCCGGGACAGGGCCCCAATGAGCAGTTCTTC. Protein product: CASSFPGQGPNEQFF. This chain links TRBV5-1 with TRBJ2-1; the match to TRBD1 covers 9 bases. Losses at the gene ends were 2 bases for V and 6 bases for J; bases not matched to a gene: 6. The CDR3 is made up of 15 amino acids. Germline V gene sequence: CDR1 SGHRS, CDR2 YFSETQ.

The DNA of the CDR3 is TGTGCCAGCAGTTTACTCACGCAGGGCACTGAAGCTTTCTTT. Its protein product is CASSLLTQGTEAFF. The rearrangement links TRBV27 to TRBJ1-1; TRBD1 might be the D (5 bases). V shed 2 bases and J shed 4 bases, with 11 bases lying between them. The CDR3 spans 14 residues. CDR1 is MNHEY and CDR2 is SMNVEV in the germline V gene (reference sequence).

This clone was detected only once. The V and J genes are TRBV7-9 and TRBJ1-2; 7 nucleotides align to TRBD1. Losses at the gene ends were 5 bases for V and 8 bases for J; bases not matched to a gene: 8. CDR1 is SEHNR, CDR2 FQNEAQ, per germline (reference sequence). This CDR3 spans 13 amino acids. The CDR3 sequence: CASSPGTVRGYTF. The CDR3 bases are TGTGCCAGCAGCCCCGGGACAGTAAGGGGCTACACCTTC.

This chain links TRBV5-1 with TRBJ2-1; 11 nucleotides agree with TRBD2. Per the germline V gene, CDR1 is SGHRS and CDR2 is YFSETQ. CDR3 length: 18 amino acids. The V segment lost 3 bases and the J segment 0 bases; nucleotides outside the gene matches: 8. Here the CDR3 DNA reads TGCGCCAGCAGCTCTGATACCGGGACTAGCGGCTCCTACAATGAGCAGTTCTTC. It codes for CASSSDTGTSGSYNEQFF.

V usage is TRBV7-3 and J usage is TRBJ2-1, with TRBD2 matching over 9 bases. This CDR3 has 16 amino acids. CDR1 is SGHTA, CDR2 FQGTGA, per germline. V lost 5 bases and J lost 7; bases outside the gene matches: 12. In nucleotides, the CDR3 is TGTGCCAGCAGCCTAGTAGCGGGAGCGGGGAGGAATGAGCAGTTCTTC. It specifies CASSLVAGAGRNEQFF.

In this sample, this clone turned up a few times. Other DNA sequences in this sample translate to the same CDR3. The rearrangement uses TRBV28 and TRBJ1-5; 9 bases agree with TRBD1. From germline, CDR1 is MDHEN and CDR2 SYDVKM. The CDR3 runs 14 residues. V lost 5 bases, J lost 7 bases, and 6 bases stayed unmatched. CDR3: CASSLRQGGQPQHF. Written as DNA, the CDR3 is TGTGCCAGCAGTCTCCGACAGGGGGGCCAGCCCCAGCATTTT. The full variable domain, completed using reference TRBV28 and TRBJ1-5, is DVKVTQSSRYLVKRTGEKVFLECVQDMDHENMFWYRQDPGLGLRLIYFSYDVKMKEKGDIPEGYSVSREKKERFSLILESASTNQTSMYLCASSLRQGGQPQHFGDGTRLSIL.

The V call is TRBV7-3, the J call TRBJ2-1; D possibly corresponds to TRBD2 (5 bases). Trimming removed 2 bases at V and 0 bases at J, with 14 bases between. This CDR3 region has 17 residues. CDR1 is SGHTA, CDR2 FQGTGA, per germline. The CDR3 sequence is CASSLDWVRDSYNEQFF. As DNA, the CDR3 is TGTGCCAGCAGCTTAGATTGGGTCCGGGACTCCTACAATGAGCAGTTCTTC.